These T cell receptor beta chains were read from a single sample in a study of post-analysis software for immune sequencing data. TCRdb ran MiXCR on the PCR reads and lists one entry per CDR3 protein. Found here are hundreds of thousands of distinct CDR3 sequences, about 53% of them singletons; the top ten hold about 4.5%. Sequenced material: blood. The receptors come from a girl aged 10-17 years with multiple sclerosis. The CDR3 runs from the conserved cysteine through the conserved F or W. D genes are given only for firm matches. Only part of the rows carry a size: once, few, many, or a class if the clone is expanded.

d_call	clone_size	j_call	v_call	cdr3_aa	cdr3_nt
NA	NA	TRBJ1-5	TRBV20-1	CSARDQGGGNQPQHF	TGCAGTGCTAGAGATCAGGGTGGGGGCAATCAGCCCCAGCATTTT
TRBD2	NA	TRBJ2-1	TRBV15	CATIREAGAQNNEQFF	TGTGCCACCATTAGAGAAGCGGGGGCCCAAAACAATGAGCAGTTCTTC
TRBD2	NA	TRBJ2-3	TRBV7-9	CASSSGRLPLAGGPTDTQYF	TGTGCCAGCAGCTCCGGTAGACTACCACTAGCGGGAGGGCCCACAGATACGCAGTATTTT
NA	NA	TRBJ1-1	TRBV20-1	CSVPGLGNTEAFF	TGCAGTGTCCCGGGACTCGGGAACACTGAAGCTTTCTTT
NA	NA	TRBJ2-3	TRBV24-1	CATSPGAELYSGTDTQYF	TGTGCCACCAGTCCCGGGGCAGAGCTTTACAGCGGCACAGATACGCAGTATTTT
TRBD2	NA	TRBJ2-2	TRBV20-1	CSASPRTSGGNTGELFF	TGCAGTGCCTCCCCGAGGACTAGCGGGGGGAACACCGGGGAGCTGTTTTTT
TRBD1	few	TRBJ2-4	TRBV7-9	CASSPGTGRKNIQYF	TGTGCCAGCAGTCCCGGGACAGGGCGCAAAAACATTCAGTACTTC
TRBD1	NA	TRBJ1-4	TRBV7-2	CASSSAGQVHNEKLFF	TGTGCCAGCAGCTCAGCGGGACAGGTTCATAATGAAAAACTGTTTTTT
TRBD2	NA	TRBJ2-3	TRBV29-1	CSVRGLAADTQYF	TGCAGCGTTCGGGGACTAGCCGCAGATACGCAGTATTTT
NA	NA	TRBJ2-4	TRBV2	CAIASLLKNIQYF	TGTGCCATCGCGTCTCTACTAAAAAACATTCAGTACTTC
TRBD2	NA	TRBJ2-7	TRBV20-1	CSASSAGVPYEQYF	TGCAGTGCATCGTCAGCGGGAGTTCCCTACGAGCAGTACTTC
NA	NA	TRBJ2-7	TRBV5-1	CASSFQDRNEQYF	TGCGCCAGCAGCTTTCAGGACAGAAATGAGCAGTACTTC
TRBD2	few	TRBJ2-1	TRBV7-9	CASSGPYRREGLNNEQFF	TGTGCCAGCAGCGGTCCGTACCGTCGGGAGGGCCTAAATAATGAGCAGTTCTTC
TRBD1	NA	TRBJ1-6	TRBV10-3	CAIRAGQENSPLHF	TGTGCCATCAGGGCGGGACAGGAAAATTCACCCCTCCACTTT
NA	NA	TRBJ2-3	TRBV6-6	CASREVDTQYF	TGTGCCAGCAGGGAAGTGGATACGCAGTATTTT
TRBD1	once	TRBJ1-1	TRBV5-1	CASSRGTGGRRTEAFF	TGCGCCAGCAGCCGCGGGACAGGGGGCCGGAGGACTGAAGCTTTCTTT
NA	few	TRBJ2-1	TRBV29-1	CSVDAPGGLDEQFF	TGCAGCGTTGATGCACCAGGGGGGTTGGATGAGCAGTTCTTC
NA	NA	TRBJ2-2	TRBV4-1	CASSQDPKGGVTGELFF	TGCGCCAGCAGCCAAGATCCGAAGGGCGGGGTCACCGGGGAGCTGTTTTTT
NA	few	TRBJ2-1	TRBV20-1	CSAPAGSDYNEQFF	TGCAGTGCCCCGGCCGGGTCCGACTACAATGAGCAGTTCTTC
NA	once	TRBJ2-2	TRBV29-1	CSVEGAGLSGELFF	TGCAGCGTTGAAGGAGCGGGCCTGAGTGGGGAGCTGTTTTTT
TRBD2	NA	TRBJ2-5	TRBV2	CASIGLAPGQETQYF	TGTGCCAGCATTGGACTAGCGCCTGGTCAAGAGACCCAGTACTTC
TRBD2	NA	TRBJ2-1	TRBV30	CAWSVDSGINEQFF	TGTGCCTGGAGTGTGGATAGCGGGATAAATGAGCAGTTCTTC
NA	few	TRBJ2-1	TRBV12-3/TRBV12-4	CASSPRDGGINEQFF	TGTGCCAGCAGTCCGAGAGATGGCGGGATCAATGAGCAGTTCTTC
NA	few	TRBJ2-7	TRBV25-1	CASWDLSGEQYF	TGTGCCAGCTGGGACCTAAGCGGCGAGCAGTACTTC
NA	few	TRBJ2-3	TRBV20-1	CSATRQAADTQYF	TGCAGTGCTACCCGGCAGGCCGCCGATACGCAGTATTTT
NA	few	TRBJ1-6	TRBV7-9	CASSFGRNLYNSPLHF	TGTGCCAGCAGCTTCGGCAGGAACCTTTATAATTCACCCCTCCACTTT
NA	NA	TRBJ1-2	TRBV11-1	CASSPTGGRDPHGYTF	TGTGCCAGCAGCCCCACCGGGGGGCGCGATCCCCATGGCTACACCTTC
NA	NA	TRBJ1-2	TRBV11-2	CASRPHYKDGYTF	TGTGCCAGCAGACCCCATTATAAGGACGGCTACACCTTC
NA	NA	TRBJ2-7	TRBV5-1	CASSLLGGPYEQYF	TGCGCCAGCAGCTTGCTAGGGGGACCCTACGAGCAGTACTTC
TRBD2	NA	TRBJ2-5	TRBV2	CASTRYGGRYQETQYF	TGTGCCAGCACGCGTTACGGCGGGAGGTACCAAGAGACCCAGTACTTC
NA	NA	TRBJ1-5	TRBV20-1	CSATRGGANSNQPQHF	TGCAGTGCTACCCGTGGCGGGGCCAATAGCAATCAGCCCCAGCATTTT
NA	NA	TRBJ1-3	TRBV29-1	CRESPSGNTIYF	TGCAGGGAGAGCCCCTCTGGAAACACCATATATTTT
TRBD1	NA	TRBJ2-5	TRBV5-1	CASSLEWDSGQTQYF	TGCGCCAGCAGCTTGGAATGGGACAGTGGACAGACCCAGTACTTC
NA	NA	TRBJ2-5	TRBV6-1	CASRFRDQQETQYF	TGTGCCAGCCGATTCCGGGACCAACAAGAGACCCAGTACTTC
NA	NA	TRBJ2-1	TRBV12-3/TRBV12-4	CASSFPTSDEQFF	TGTGCCAGCAGTTTCCCCACTAGTGATGAGCAGTTCTTC
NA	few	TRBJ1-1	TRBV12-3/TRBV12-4	CASSLGQETEAFF	TGTGCCAGCAGTTTAGGGCAGGAGACTGAAGCTTTCTTT
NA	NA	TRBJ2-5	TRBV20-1	CSALVEERQETQYF	TGCAGTGCCTTAGTGGAGGAGCGGCAAGAGACCCAGTACTTC
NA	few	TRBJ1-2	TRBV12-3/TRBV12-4	CASSRTQENYGYTF	TGTGCCAGCAGTCGAACACAGGAAAACTATGGCTACACCTTC
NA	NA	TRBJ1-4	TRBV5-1	CASSLGGRKDEKLFF	TGCGCCAGCAGCCTGGGGGGCAGGAAGGATGAAAAACTGTTTTTT
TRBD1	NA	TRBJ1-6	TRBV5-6	CASSLTGEIYSPLHF	TGTGCCAGCAGCTTAACAGGGGAGATTTATTCACCCCTCCACTTT
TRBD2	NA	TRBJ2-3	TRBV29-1	CSVRQHSGGSGDTQYF	TGCAGCGTTCGTCAGCACAGCGGGGGGTCTGGAGATACGCAGTATTTT
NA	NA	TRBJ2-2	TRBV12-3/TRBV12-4	CASSFWTGGANTGERFF	TGTGCCAGCAGTTTTTGGACGGGGGGCGCGAACACCGGGGAGCGGTTTTTT
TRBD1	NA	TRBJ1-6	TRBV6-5	CASSLAPGQGASPLHF	TGTGCCAGCAGTTTGGCACCGGGACAGGGGGCCTCACCCCTCCACTTT
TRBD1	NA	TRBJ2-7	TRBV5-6	CASSPQGAIDEQYF	TGTGCCAGCAGCCCACAGGGGGCGATCGACGAGCAGTACTTC
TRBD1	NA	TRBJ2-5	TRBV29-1	CSVIRPGTAETQYF	TGCAGCGTTATACGCCCGGGGACAGCGGAGACCCAGTACTTC
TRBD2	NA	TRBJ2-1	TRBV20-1	CSAQTSDVFFYNEQFF	TGCAGTGCTCAGACTAGCGACGTATTCTTTTACAATGAGCAGTTCTTC
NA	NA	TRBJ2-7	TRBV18	CASSPRSGADEQYF	TGTGCCAGCTCACCACGGTCTGGGGCGGACGAGCAGTACTTC
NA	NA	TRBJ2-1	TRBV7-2	CASSLRGIGNNEQFF	TGTGCCAGCAGCTTACGAGGAATCGGGAACAATGAGCAGTTCTTC
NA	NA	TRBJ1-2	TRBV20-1	CSAREVAQSTGYTF	TGCAGTGCTAGAGAAGTCGCACAGAGCACCGGCTACACCTTC
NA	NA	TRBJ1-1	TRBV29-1	CSVMPPLQPTKAFF	TGCAGCGTTATGCCCCCCTTGCAGCCTACTAAAGCTTTCTTT
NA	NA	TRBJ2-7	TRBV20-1	CSAPDSQTLYEQYF	TGCAGTGCCCCGGACTCGCAGACCCTCTACGAGCAGTACTTC
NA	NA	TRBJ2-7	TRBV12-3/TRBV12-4	CASSLRDTAYEQYF	TGTGCCAGCAGTTTACGGGACACAGCCTACGAGCAGTACTTC
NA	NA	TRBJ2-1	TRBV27	CASSSTSWQGGNEQFF	TGTGCCAGCAGTTCTACAAGTTGGCAGGGGGGCAATGAGCAGTTCTTC
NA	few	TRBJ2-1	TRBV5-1	CASSMRGNDEQFF	TGCGCCAGCAGCATGAGGGGGAACGATGAGCAGTTCTTC
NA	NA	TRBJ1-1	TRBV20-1	CSAPRTNTEAFF	TGCAGTGCACCTCGTACGAACACTGAAGCTTTCTTT
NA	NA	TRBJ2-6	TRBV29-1	CSVDAGLPGANVLTF	TGCAGCGTTGACGCGGGACTGCCTGGGGCCAACGTCCTGACTTTC
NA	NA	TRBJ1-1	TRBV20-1	CSARWGDTEAFF	TGCAGTGCCCGGTGGGGCGACACTGAAGCTTTCTTT
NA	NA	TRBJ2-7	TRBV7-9	CASSALGAYEQYF	TGTGCCAGCAGTGCCCTAGGCGCCTACGAGCAGTACTTC
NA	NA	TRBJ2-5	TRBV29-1	CSVEVGQETQYF	TGCAGCGTTGAAGTGGGACAAGAGACCCAGTACTTC
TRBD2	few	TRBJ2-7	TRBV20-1	CSASSSGPYEQYF	TGCAGTGCTAGTTCTAGCGGACCCTACGAGCAGTACTTC